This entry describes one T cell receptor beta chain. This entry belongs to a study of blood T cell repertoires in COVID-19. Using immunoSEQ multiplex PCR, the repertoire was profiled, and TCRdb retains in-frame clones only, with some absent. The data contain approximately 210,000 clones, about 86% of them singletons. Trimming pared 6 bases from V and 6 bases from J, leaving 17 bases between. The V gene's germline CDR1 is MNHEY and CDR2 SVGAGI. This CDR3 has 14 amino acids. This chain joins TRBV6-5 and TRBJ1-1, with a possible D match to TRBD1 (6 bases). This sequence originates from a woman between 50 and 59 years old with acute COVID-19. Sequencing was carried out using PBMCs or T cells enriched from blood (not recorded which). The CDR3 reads CASSSGDVTSEAFF. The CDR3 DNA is TGTGCCAGCAGCTCAGGGGACGTAACGTCTGAAGCTTTCTTT.